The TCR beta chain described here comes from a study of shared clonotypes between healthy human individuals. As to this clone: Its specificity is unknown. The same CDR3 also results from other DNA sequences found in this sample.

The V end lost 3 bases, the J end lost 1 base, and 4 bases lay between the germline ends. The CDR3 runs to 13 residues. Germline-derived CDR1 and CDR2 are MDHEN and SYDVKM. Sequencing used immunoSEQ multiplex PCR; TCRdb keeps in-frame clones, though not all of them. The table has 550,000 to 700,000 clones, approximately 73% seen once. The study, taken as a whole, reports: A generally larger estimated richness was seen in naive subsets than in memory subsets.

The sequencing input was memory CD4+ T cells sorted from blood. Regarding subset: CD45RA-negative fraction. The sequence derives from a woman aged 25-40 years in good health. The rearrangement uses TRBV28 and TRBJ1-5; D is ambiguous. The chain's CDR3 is CASSFYSNQPQHF. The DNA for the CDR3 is TGTGCCAGCAGTTTTTACAGCAATCAGCCCCAGCATTTT.